This TCR beta chain was found in a study of radiation and T cells in renal cell carcinoma. Sequencing used immunoSEQ multiplex PCR; TCRdb keeps in-frame clones, though not all of them. Seen here are around 4,000 clones, more than 55% observed once, and the top ten hold approximately 46%. With regard to this clone: No antigen is known for it.

Germline V gene data show CDR1 as SGHTA and CDR2 as FQGNSA. This CDR3 contains 15 residues. V lost 5 bases, J lost 3 bases, and 13 bases lay in between. Treatment here: 15 Gy SBRT to primary tumor, nephrectomy 4 weeks later. The patient's renal cell carcinoma had clear cell pathology. General study results and limits: No pretreatment tumor biopsies were available for baseline clonotypes. From baseline, blood top tumor clonotypes peaked at 2 weeks post-radiation.

The V call is TRBV7-2, the J call TRBJ1-4, with D possibly matching TRBD1 (5 bases). The sequence was obtained from an older woman with renal cell carcinoma. Here the sequenced sample was tumor tissue, taken from a patient whose treatment included radiotherapy and nephrectomy. For the CDR3, the DNA is TGTGCCAGCAGCCCCTTCCGGGGGTCTAATGAAAAACTGTTTTTT. This encodes CASSPFRGSNEKLFF.